The present TCR beta chain was sequenced within a study of cytomegalovirus exposure and HLA in healthy donors. The PCR contained 60 Vbeta and 13 Jbeta primers. TCRdb's copy holds only in-frame clones and misses some; the assay was immunoSEQ multiplex PCR. The sample carries under 200,000 clones, more than 65% recorded once. CDR1 MNHNY and CDR2 SVGAGI come from the germline V gene (reference sequence). J was trimmed by 8 bases and V by 9 bases; bases with no gene match: 12. The CDR3 runs 15 residues. The receptor was isolated from a woman aged 25 to 39 in good health and CMV-seronegative. What was sequenced was PBMCs. V and J are TRBV6-6 and TRBJ1-6; 8 positions match TRBD1. In nucleotides, the CDR3 is TGTGCCAGGAGCCTTTCCGGGACAGGCTATTCACCCCTCCACTTT. This encodes CARSLSGTGYSPLHF.